Listed below are T cell receptor beta chains from one sample, sequenced in a study of cytomegalovirus exposure and HLA in healthy donors. Profiled with immunoSEQ multiplex PCR; TCRdb holds only in-frame clones, not every one. The sample includes tens of thousands of clones, about three quarters of them seen just once. The sequenced sample consisted of PBMCs. Receptors originate from a woman aged 40 to 50 in good health and CMV-seropositive. The CDR3 runs from the conserved cysteine through the conserved F or W. The D gene is left open where the match is weak. Only some rows state a clone size, as once, few, many or a class for expanded clones.

d_call j_call clone_size v_call cdr3_nt cdr3_aa
- TRBJ1-2 - TRBV9 TGTGCCAGCAGCGTAGACCAGGGCCTAGGCTACACCTTC CASSVDQGLGYTF
- TRBJ1-1 - TRBV5-1 TGCGCCAGCAGCCAGGACAGCAACACTGAAGCTTTCTTT CASSQDSNTEAFF
TRBD1 TRBJ1-2 few TRBV2 TGTGCCAGCTCAACCGGGACAGTGCCTGGCTACACCTTC CASSTGTVPGYTF
- TRBJ2-2 - TRBV19 TGTGCCAGTAATCAGGGGACCGGGGAGCTGTTTTTT CASNQGTGELFF
TRBD1 TRBJ2-7 - TRBV5-4 TGTGCCAGCAGCACGAGGACAGGGGGTTACGAGCAGTACTTC CASSTRTGGYEQYF
- TRBJ1-1 - TRBV18 TGTGCCAGCTCGCCCACGGGGGAGAACACTGAAGCTTTCTTT CASSPTGENTEAFF
TRBD1 TRBJ1-1 - TRBV13 TGTGCCAGCAGTCCAAAGACAGGGGCCGTCACTGAAGCTTTCTTT CASSPKTGAVTEAFF
- TRBJ1-6 - TRBV9 TGTGCCAGCAGCAAAGGGGGAGATCCAATTAATTCACCCCTCCACTTT CASSKGGDPINSPLHF
TRBD2 TRBJ2-2 - TRBV7-9 TGTGCCAGCAGCCGGGACTATTCGAACACCGGGGAGCTGTTTTTT CASSRDYSNTGELFF
TRBD1 TRBJ1-1 - TRBV6-6 TGTGCCAGCAGTTTCGACCGGGACAGGGGAAAAGCTTTCTTT CASSFDRDRGKAFF
- TRBJ2-4 - TRBV30 TGTGCCTGGAGTGGCCCGGGAAACATTCAGTACTTC CAWSGPGNIQYF
- TRBJ2-6 few TRBV21-1 TGTGCCAGCAGCAAAAGACCGGACAGGGATTCGGGAGGGGCCAACGTCCTGACTTTC CASSKRPDRDSGGANVLTF
TRBD1 TRBJ2-7 - TRBV5-6 TGTGCCAGCAGCCTGACCGGGACAGGGACACACGAGCAGTACTTC CASSLTGTGTHEQYF
TRBD2 TRBJ2-3 - TRBV5-4 TGTGTATTTACGGGGGGGCGGGCAGATACGCAGTATTTT CVFTGGRADTQYF
- TRBJ2-7 - TRBV15 TGTGCCACCAGCAGGAACAGGAACGACCCCTCCTACGAGCAGTACTTC CATSRNRNDPSYEQYF
- TRBJ1-2 - TRBV5-1 TGCGCCAGCAGCTCTGCTACAGGCCCGAGTGGCTACACCTTC CASSSATGPSGYTF
- TRBJ2-5 - TRBV9 TGTGCCAGCAGCGTAGGAATGGGGGGGCAGGAGACCCAGTACTTC CASSVGMGGQETQYF
- TRBJ1-6 - TRBV6-5 TGTGCCAGCACCCTAGACAGGAATAATTCACCCCTCCACTTT CASTLDRNNSPLHF
TRBD1 TRBJ1-5 - TRBV10-1 TGCGCCCCTGGGACAGCGGGTGATCAGCCCCAGCATTTT CAPGTAGDQPQHF
TRBD2 TRBJ2-7 - TRBV6-6 TGTGCCAGCAGTTACTCGCGGGGGGACGAGCAGTACTTC CASSYSRGDEQYF
TRBD1 TRBJ1-2 few TRBV2 TGTGCCAGCAGTGGTTGGAAGGGGGCAGGATATGGCTACACCTTC CASSGWKGAGYGYTF
- TRBJ1-4 - TRBV5-5 TGTGCCAGCAGCTTGGAACCCTACCAAGTAAATGAAAAACTGTTTTTT CASSLEPYQVNEKLFF
- TRBJ1-2 - TRBV2 - CASSILGGGTGRQGYTF
TRBD1 TRBJ2-7 - TRBV4-1 TGCGCCAGCAGCCAAGGGGACAGTGGGGCCTACGAGCAGTACTTC CASSQGDSGAYEQYF
- TRBJ2-5 - TRBV7-2 TGTGCCAGCAGCATTACGGGATCTCCAGAGACCCAGTACTTC CASSITGSPETQYF
- TRBJ1-5 - TRBV5-6 TGTGCCAGCAGTTTAGTGGATCAGCCCCAGCATTTT CASSLVDQPQHF
TRBD1 TRBJ1-5 - TRBV2 TGTGCCAGCAGACGACAGGGGGGGACAGCTAGCAATCAGCCCCAGCATTTT CASRRQGGTASNQPQHF
- TRBJ1-3 - TRBV5-1 TGCGCCAGCAGCTTCGGGGAGTCTGGAAACACCATATATTTT CASSFGESGNTIYF
- TRBJ1-1 - TRBV18 TGTGCCAGCTCAACAGGTTCGAACACTGAAGCTTTCTTT CASSTGSNTEAFF
TRBD1 TRBJ2-4 - TRBV2 TGTGCCAGCCGAGTGGACAGGGAGAACATTCAGTACTTC CASRVDRENIQYF
- TRBJ1-4 - TRBV6-5 TGTGCCAGCAAATCGGGGGGGACATATGAAAAACTGTTTTTT CASKSGGTYEKLFF
TRBD1 TRBJ2-7 once TRBV7-8 TGTGCCAGCAGCCCCAGGACAGGGATCTACGAGCAGTACTTC CASSPRTGIYEQYF
TRBD2 TRBJ2-7 - TRBV25-1 TGTGCCAGCGGGGTCCGGGGGGACGAGCAGTACTTC CASGVRGDEQYF
TRBD1 TRBJ1-5 few TRBV6-1 TGTGCCAGCAGTGACGAGCCAGGGGGCTCTCAGCCCCAGCATTTT CASSDEPGGSQPQHF
TRBD1 TRBJ1-3 few TRBV5-6 TGTGCCAGCAGCTTGGGGGGACAGCGCCCAACCTATTTT CASSLGGQRPTYF
- TRBJ2-5 - TRBV5-6 TGTGCCAGCAGCTTGGTCGCGTTCACCCCCGGGGAGACCCAGTACTTC CASSLVAFTPGETQYF
TRBD1 TRBJ1-1 - TRBV18 TGTGCCAGCTCATTGCTCGGGACAGGGGGCATGGGAGCGGGGTTTGCTGAAGCTTTCTTT CASSLLGTGGMGAGFAEAFF
TRBD2 TRBJ2-2 - TRBV9 TGTGCCAGCAGCTTCTCCCCGGGACTAGAAGCCGGGGAGCTGTTTTTT CASSFSPGLEAGELFF
- TRBJ1-2 - TRBV15 TGTGCCACCAGCAGAGATTCTACTAACTATGGCTACACCTTC CATSRDSTNYGYTF
TRBD1 TRBJ2-2 - TRBV2 TGTGCCAGCGGGGGACAGGGGACCACCGGGGAGCTGTTTTTT CASGGQGTTGELFF
- TRBJ2-3 - TRBV20-1 TGCAGTGCTGCCTATGCAGATACGCAGTATTTT CSAAYADTQYF
TRBD2 TRBJ2-5 - TRBV5-4 TGTGCCAGCAGCTTCCGACTAGCGGGGGAAGAGACCCAGTACTTC CASSFRLAGEETQYF
- TRBJ2-5 - TRBV7-7 TGTGCCAGCTCCCCCCGCCGGGACTCCGGCGGTGGGACCCAGTACTTC CASSPRRDSGGGTQYF
- TRBJ1-1 few TRBV5-1 TGCGCCAGCAGCTTGGGGCAGGCGAACACTGAAGCTTTCTTT CASSLGQANTEAFF
TRBD1 TRBJ2-3 - TRBV5-1 TGCGCCAGCAGCACCGGACAGGGAGGCACAGATACGCAGTATTTT CASSTGQGGTDTQYF
TRBD1 TRBJ2-5 - TRBV7-9 TGTGCCAGCAGCCAAGGACAGGGGTTTATGGAGACCCAGTACTTC CASSQGQGFMETQYF
TRBD2 TRBJ2-5 - TRBV5-1 TGCGCCAGCAGCACAACCGGGACTAGCGGGGGGGCCGAGACCCAGTACTTC CASSTTGTSGGAETQYF
TRBD1 TRBJ1-1 few TRBV5-1 TGCGCCAGCAGCACGAACAGGGGGCCTTCCGACACTGAAGCTTTCTTT CASSTNRGPSDTEAFF
TRBD2 TRBJ2-3 many TRBV5-1 TGCGCCAGCAGCTTCGGGACTAGCGGGAGCACAGATACGCAGTATTTT CASSFGTSGSTDTQYF
- TRBJ2-7 - TRBV10-1 TGCGCCAGCAGTCAATTCCGGGACTCCTCTTCCTACGAGCAGTACTTC CASSQFRDSSSYEQYF
- TRBJ2-7 few TRBV6-5 TGTGCCACCTCTGGGGGGGGGCACGGCGAGCAGTACTTC CATSGGGHGEQYF
TRBD1 TRBJ2-7 once TRBV27 TGTGCCAGCAACTCGCGGGGACAGGGAATTTCCTACGAGCAGTACTTC CASNSRGQGISYEQYF
- TRBJ2-5 - TRBV7-3 TGTGCCAGCAGCTTAAAGAGTCAAGAGACCCAGTACTTC CASSLKSQETQYF
- TRBJ1-1 few TRBV11-2 TGTGCCAGCAGCTTAGATCCCATGGCAGAAGCTTTCTTT CASSLDPMAEAFF
TRBD2 TRBJ2-3 - TRBV7-2 TGTGCCAGCAGCTCTCAACTAGCGGGGGGCACAGATACGCAGTATTTT CASSSQLAGGTDTQYF
- TRBJ2-2 - TRBV13 TGTGCCAGCAACCCCCGGGTAGCGAACACCGGGGAGCTGTTTTTT CASNPRVANTGELFF
- TRBJ1-5 - TRBV5-6 TGTGCCAGCAGTTACAGTGATAGCAATCAGCCCCAGCATTTT CASSYSDSNQPQHF
TRBD1 TRBJ2-1 - TRBV5-1 TGCGCCAGCAGCGTACAGGGGGCTGGGTACAATGAGCAGTTCTTC CASSVQGAGYNEQFF
TRBD1 TRBJ1-5 - TRBV7-3 TGTGCCAGCAGCAGCCTTGGACAGGAGAATAATCAGCCCCAGCATTTT CASSSLGQENNQPQHF